This T cell receptor beta chain was sequenced in a study of T cell responses to AZD1222 COVID-19 vaccine. The assay was immunoSEQ multiplex PCR, and TCRdb's table has in-frame clones only and misses some. Among about 100,000 clones, around nine tenths were seen once, and the ten largest hold around 3.2%. The V end lost 7 bases, the J end lost 1 base, and 11 bases lay between the germline ends. The CDR3 runs 14 residues. In germline, CDR1 is MNHNY, CDR2 SVGAGI (reference sequence). Regarding this clone: Its antigen remains unknown.

The study's findings and limits: Dominant CD4 TCR responses targeted spike regions 160-218 and 743-854. Spike-specific TCRs gained breadth and depth after people received two AZD1222 doses. Nearly half of the spike-specific TCRs reportedly recognize variant regions that carry no mutations. Clonal diversity was possibly underestimated, and white British individuals and females predominated among donors.

The TCR originated in an adult in good health. The chain couples TRBV6-6 to TRBJ1-5; no clear D gene. Sample: peripheral blood, taken on day 0 of AZD1222 vaccination. In nucleotides, the CDR3 is TGTGCCAGCATTACCGACGGCAGCAATCAGCCCCAGCATTTT. Translated, it gives CASITDGSNQPQHF.